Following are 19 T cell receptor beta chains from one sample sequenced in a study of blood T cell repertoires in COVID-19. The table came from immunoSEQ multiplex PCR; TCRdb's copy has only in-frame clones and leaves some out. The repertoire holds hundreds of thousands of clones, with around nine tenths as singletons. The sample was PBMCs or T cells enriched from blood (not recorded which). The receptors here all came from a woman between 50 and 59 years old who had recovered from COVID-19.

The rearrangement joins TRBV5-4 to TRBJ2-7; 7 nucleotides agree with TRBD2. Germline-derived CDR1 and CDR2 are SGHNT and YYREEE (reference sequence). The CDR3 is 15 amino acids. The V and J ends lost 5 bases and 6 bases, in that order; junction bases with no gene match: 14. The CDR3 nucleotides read TGTGCCAGCAGTCAACCTGCGACTAGCAAAAGCGAGCAGTACTTC. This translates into CASSQPATSKSEQYF.

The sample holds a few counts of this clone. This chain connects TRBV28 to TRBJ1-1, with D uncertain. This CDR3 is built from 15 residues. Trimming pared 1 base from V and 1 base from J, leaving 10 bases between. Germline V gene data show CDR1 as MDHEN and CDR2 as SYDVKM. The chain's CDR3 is CASSLSQAGNTEAFF. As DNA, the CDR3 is TGTGCCAGCAGTTTATCGCAGGCAGGGAACACTGAAGCTTTCTTT.

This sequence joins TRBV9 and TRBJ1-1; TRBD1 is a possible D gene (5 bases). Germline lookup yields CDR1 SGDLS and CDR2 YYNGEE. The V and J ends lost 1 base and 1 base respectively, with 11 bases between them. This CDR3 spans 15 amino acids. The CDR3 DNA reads TGTGCCAGCAGCGTATCCGGACATAGGAACACTGAAGCTTTCTTT. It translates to CASSVSGHRNTEAFF.

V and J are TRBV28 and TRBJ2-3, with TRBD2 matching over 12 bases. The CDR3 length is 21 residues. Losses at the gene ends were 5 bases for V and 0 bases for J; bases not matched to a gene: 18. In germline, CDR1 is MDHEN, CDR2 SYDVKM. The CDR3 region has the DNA TGTGCCAGCAGTGCATCTGGACTAGCGGGAAGAGGGACTTCTAGCACAGATACGCAGTATTTT. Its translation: CASSASGLAGRGTSSTDTQYF.

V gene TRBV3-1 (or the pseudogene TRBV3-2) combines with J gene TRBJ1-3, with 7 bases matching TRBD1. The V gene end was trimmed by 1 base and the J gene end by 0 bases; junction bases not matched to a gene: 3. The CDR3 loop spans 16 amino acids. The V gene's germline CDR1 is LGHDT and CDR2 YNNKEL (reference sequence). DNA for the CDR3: TGTGCCAGCAGCCAAGCAGGACAGGTCTCTGGAAACACCATATATTTT. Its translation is CASSQAGQVSGNTIYF.

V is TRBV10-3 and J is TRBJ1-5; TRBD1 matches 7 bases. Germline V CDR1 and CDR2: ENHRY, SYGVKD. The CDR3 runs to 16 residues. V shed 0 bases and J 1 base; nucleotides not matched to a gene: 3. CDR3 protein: CAISESAGGSNQPQHF. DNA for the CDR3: TGTGCCATCAGTGAGTCCGCAGGGGGGAGCAATCAGCCCCAGCATTTT.

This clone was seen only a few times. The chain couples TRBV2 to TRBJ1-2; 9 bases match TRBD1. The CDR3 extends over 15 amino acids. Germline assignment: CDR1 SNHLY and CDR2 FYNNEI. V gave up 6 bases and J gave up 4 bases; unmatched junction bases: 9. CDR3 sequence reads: CASSQRTGESYGYTF. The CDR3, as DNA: TGTGCCAGCAGCCAAAGGACAGGGGAGAGCTATGGCTACACCTTC.

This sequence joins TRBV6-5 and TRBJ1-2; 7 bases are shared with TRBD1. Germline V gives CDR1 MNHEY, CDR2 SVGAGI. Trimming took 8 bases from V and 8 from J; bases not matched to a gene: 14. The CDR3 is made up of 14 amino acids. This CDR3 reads CASSLRDRARGYTF. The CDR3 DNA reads TGTGCCAGCTCTCTAAGAGACAGGGCGAGGGGCTACACCTTC.

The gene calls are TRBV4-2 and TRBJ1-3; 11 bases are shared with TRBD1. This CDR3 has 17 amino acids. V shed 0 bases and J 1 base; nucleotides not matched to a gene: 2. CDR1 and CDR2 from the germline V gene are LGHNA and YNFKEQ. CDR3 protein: CASSQDGTGGSGNTIYF. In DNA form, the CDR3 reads TGTGCCAGCAGCCAAGACGGGACAGGGGGGTCTGGAAACACCATATATTTT.

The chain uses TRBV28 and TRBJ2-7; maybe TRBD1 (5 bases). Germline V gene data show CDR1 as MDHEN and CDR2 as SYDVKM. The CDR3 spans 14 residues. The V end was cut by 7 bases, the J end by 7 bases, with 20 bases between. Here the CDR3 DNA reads TGTGCCAGCACCAAGGGGCTGCGCGTGGAAGAGCAGTACTTC. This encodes CASTKGLRVEEQYF.

The CDR3 DNA reads TGCGCCAGCAGCCGGGGGGGTAGCACAGGGCTCCCTGAAGCTTTCTTT. Protein: CASSRGGSTGLPEAFF. The chain combines TRBV5-1 with TRBJ1-1; possible D gene TRBD1, 6 bases. Germline V lookup: CDR1 SGHRS, CDR2 YFSETQ. V was trimmed by 4 bases and J by 6 bases, leaving 22 bases between them. The CDR3 is made up of 16 amino acids.

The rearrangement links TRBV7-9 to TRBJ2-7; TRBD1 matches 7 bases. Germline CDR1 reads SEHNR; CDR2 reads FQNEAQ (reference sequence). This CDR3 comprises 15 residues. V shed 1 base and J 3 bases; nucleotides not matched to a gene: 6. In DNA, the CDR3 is TGTGCCAGCAGCTTAGTCCGGGGACAGAACTACGAGCAGTACTTC. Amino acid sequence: CASSLVRGQNYEQYF. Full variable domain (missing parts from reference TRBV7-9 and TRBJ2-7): DTGVSQNPRHKITKRGQNVTFRCDPISEHNRLYWYRQTLGQGPEFLTYFQNEAQLEKSRLLSDRFSAERPKGSFSTLEIQRTEQGDSAMYLCASSLVRGQNYEQYFGPGTRLTVT.

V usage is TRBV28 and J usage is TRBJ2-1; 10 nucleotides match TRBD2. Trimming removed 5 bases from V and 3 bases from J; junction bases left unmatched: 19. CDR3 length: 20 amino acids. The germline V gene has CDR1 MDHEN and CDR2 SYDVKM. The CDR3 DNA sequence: TGTGCCAGCAGTGCCTACAGGTCGACTAGCGGGTCAGGAGGCTACAATGAGCAGTTCTTC. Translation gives CASSAYRSTSGSGGYNEQFF.

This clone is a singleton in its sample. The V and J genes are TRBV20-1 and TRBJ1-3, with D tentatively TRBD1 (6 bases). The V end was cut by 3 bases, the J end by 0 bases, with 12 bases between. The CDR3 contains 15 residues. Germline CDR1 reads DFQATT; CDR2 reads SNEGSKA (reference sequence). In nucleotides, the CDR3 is TGCAGTGCTAGTTGGGACACGAGCTCTGGAAACACCATATATTTT. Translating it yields CSASWDTSSGNTIYF.

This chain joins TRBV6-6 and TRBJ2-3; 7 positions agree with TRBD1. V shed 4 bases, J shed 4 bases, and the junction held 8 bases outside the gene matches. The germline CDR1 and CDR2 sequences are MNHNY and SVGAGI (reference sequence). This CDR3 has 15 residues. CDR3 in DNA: TGTGCCAGCAGTTCGACAGGGAAAGTTCCAGATACGCAGTATTTT. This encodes CASSSTGKVPDTQYF.

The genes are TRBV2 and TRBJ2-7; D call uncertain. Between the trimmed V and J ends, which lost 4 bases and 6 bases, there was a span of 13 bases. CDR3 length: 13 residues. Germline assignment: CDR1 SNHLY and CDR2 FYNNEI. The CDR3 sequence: CASSGRPGGEQYF. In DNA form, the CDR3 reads TGTGCCAGCAGTGGGCGACCTGGCGGCGAGCAGTACTTC.

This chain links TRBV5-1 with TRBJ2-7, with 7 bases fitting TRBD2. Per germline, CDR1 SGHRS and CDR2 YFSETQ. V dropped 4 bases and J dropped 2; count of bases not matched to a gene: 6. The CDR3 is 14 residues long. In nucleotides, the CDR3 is TGCGCCAGCAGCCCTATCGGGGGGACCTACGAGCAGTACTTC. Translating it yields CASSPIGGTYEQYF.

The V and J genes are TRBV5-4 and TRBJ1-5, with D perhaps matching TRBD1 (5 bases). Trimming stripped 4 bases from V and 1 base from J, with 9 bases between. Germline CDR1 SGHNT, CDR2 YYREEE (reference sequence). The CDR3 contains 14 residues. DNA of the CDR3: TGTGCCAGCAGCCAGGGAGGGAGCAATCAGCCCCAGCATTTT. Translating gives CASSQGGSNQPQHF.

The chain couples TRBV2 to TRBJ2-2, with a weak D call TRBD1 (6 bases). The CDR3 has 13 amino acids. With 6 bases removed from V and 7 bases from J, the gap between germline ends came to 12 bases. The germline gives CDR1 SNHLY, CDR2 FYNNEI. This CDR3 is CASSVSQGGELFF. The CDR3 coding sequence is TGTGCCAGCAGCGTATCACAGGGCGGGGAGCTGTTTTTT.